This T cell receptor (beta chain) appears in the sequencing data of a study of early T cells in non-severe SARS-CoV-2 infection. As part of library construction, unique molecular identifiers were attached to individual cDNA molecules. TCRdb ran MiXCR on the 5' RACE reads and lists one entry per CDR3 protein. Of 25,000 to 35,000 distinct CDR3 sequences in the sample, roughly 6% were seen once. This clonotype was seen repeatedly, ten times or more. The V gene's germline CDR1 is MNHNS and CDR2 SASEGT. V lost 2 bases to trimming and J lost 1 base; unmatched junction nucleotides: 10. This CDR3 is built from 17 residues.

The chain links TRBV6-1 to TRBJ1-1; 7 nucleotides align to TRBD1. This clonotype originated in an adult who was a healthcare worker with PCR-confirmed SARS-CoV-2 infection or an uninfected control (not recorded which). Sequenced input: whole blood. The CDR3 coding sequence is TGTGCCAGCAGTGAAAATTTTGTAGGGACAGCGAACACTGAAGCTTTCTTT. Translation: CASSENFVGTANTEAFF.